This T cell receptor (beta chain) was observed in a study of cytomegalovirus exposure and HLA in healthy donors. Regarding the study as a whole: Common viral pathogens seemed to be connected with several of the most significant clusters, according to a later analysis. The majority of TCR sequences were rare, yet some public TCRs appeared in many donors.

The PCR was carried out with 60 Vbeta primers and 13 Jbeta primers. Clones were read by immunoSEQ multiplex PCR, and TCRdb kept only the in-frame ones, dropping some. The sample totals 120,000 to 150,000 clones. Worth noting for this clone: Its antigen remains unidentified. The same CDR3 also results from other DNA sequences found in this sample.

The germline V and J ends were trimmed by 4 bases and 1 base, with 11 bases remaining between them. Germline values: CDR1 SNHLY, CDR2 FYNNEI. The CDR3 is 15 amino acids. This TCR was recovered from a man in his forties in good health and CMV-seronegative. The chain employs TRBV2 and TRBJ1-5; tentatively, D is TRBD1 (6 bases). Sequenced input: PBMCs. The CDR3 DNA reads TGTGCCAGCAGTGTGCCTGGGGGCAGCAATCAGCCCCAGCATTTT. It codes for CASSVPGGSNQPQHF.